The next 7 T cell receptor beta chains were all read from a single sample in a study of blood T cells in healthy people across ages. A J-beta primer mix and a sample-barcoded 5' primer were used in a second PCR of about 7 to 11 cycles. One entry per CDR3 protein, called by TCRdb with MiXCR from the 5' RACE reads. The sample records hundreds of thousands of distinct CDR3 sequences, 45% to 50% being singletons. Sequenced: blood. Receptors were obtained from a woman aged 55 to 70 in good health.

The CDR3 protein is CATSSDRGEVYEQYF. CDR3 in DNA: TGTGCCACCAGCAGTGACAGGGGTGAGGTCTACGAGCAGTACTTC. The gene calls are TRBV15 and TRBJ2-7; 8 bases are shared with TRBD1. V was clipped by 3 bases and J by 3 bases; unmatched bases: 7. The V gene's germline CDR1 is LNHNV and CDR2 YYDKDF (reference sequence). This CDR3 is 15 amino acids long.

The rearrangement links TRBV7-2 to TRBJ2-6, with D possibly matching TRBD2 (5 bases). Germline CDR1 SGHTA, CDR2 FQGNSA. With 2 bases removed from V and 0 bases from J, the gap between germline ends came to 11 bases. The CDR3 has 17 amino acids. DNA of the CDR3: TGTGCCAGCAGCTTACGGGGTATCAGCTCTGGGGCCAACGTCCTGACTTTC. It yields the protein CASSLRGISSGANVLTF.

This chain connects TRBV25-1 to TRBJ1-6, with 11 bases that match TRBD1. The CDR3 totals 18 residues. Germline lookup yields CDR1 MGHDK and CDR2 SYGVNS. V shed 1 base, J shed 10 bases, and the junction held 12 bases outside the gene matches. The CDR3 loop is CASSESGQGAFKRSPLHF. CDR3 coding DNA: TGTGCCAGCAGTGAATCTGGACAGGGGGCCTTTAAGCGATCACCCCTCCACTTT.

This chain uses TRBV7-2 with TRBJ2-1, with 8 bases aligning to TRBD2. V lost 4 bases to trimming and J lost 4 bases; unmatched junction nucleotides: 6. The V gene's germline CDR1 is SGHTA and CDR2 FQGNSA. The CDR3 has 15 amino acids. CDR3 in amino acids: CASSYTSGPYNEQFF. The CDR3 DNA sequence: TGTGCCAGCAGCTATACTAGCGGACCATACAATGAGCAGTTCTTC.

The chain is built from TRBV29-1 and TRBJ2-1, with a tentative D call TRBD2 (5 bases). Trimming removed 7 bases at V and 4 bases at J, with 8 bases between. Germline loops: CDR1 SQVTM, CDR2 ANQGSEA. The CDR3 is 11 residues long. The CDR3 nucleotides read TGCAGCGGCGGCGGGTACAATGAGCAGTTCTTC. This codes for CSGGGYNEQFF.

This clonotype occurred a few times. The CDR3 nucleotides read TGTGCCAGCAGCGTAGATCCGCTGGACACAGCATACGAGCAGTACTTC. This translates into CASSVDPLDTAYEQYF. The gene calls are TRBV9 and TRBJ2-7; D might be TRBD1 (5 bases). Looked up from germline, CDR1 is SGDLS and CDR2 is YYNGEE. The CDR3 has 16 amino acids. V lost 0 bases to trimming and J lost 4 bases, with 17 bases between them.

The sample holds a few counts of this clonotype. The chain employs TRBV20-1 and TRBJ1-1; D is perhaps TRBD1 (5 bases). This CDR3 is built from 11 residues. With 6 bases removed from V and 2 bases from J, the gap between germline ends came to 7 bases. Germline V gene data show CDR1 as DFQATT and CDR2 as SNEGSKA (reference sequence). CDR3 DNA: TGCAGTGCAAGGGACAACACTGAAGCTTTCTTT. This sequence encodes CSARDNTEAFF.